Following are 3 T cell receptor beta chains from one sample sequenced in a study of shared clonotypes between healthy human individuals. Clones were read by immunoSEQ multiplex PCR, and TCRdb kept only the in-frame ones, dropping some. Among over a million clones listed, around three quarters were seen once. Sequenced sample: memory CD4+ T cells from PBMCs. Indicated subset: CD45RA-negative fraction. The receptors were gathered from a man aged 18 to 29 in good health. Some clones in this sample may be carry-over from other donors' samples.

The table lists this clone with a few counts. V usage is TRBV2 and J usage is TRBJ2-3, with D unclear. The CDR3 is made up of 13 amino acids. V was cut by 5 bases and J by 0 bases, with 6 bases left in between. The germline V gene encodes CDR1 SNHLY and CDR2 FYNNEI. CDR3 sequence: CASSLGSTDTQYF. Written as DNA, the CDR3 is TGTGCCAGCAGTCTGGGGAGCACAGATACGCAGTATTTT.

This clone was recorded once. This sequence joins TRBV19 and TRBJ2-2; TRBD1 matches at 9 bases. Looked up from germline, CDR1 is LNHDA and CDR2 is SQIVND (reference sequence). Trimming took 5 bases from V and 4 from J; bases not matched to a gene: 5. The CDR3 contains 15 residues. The CDR3 loop reads CASSVRDRATGELFF. As DNA, the CDR3 is TGTGCCAGTAGTGTCCGGGACAGGGCCACCGGGGAGCTGTTTTTT.

The chain is built from TRBV5-1 and TRBJ2-3, with a possible D match to TRBD2 (5 bases). Germline V gene lookup returns CDR1 SGHRS and CDR2 YFSETQ. This CDR3 has 15 amino acids. Trimming removed 0 bases from V and 2 bases from J, with 10 bases in between. CDR3 amino acids: CASSLASGDTDTQYF. The CDR3 region has the DNA TGCGCCAGCAGCTTGGCCTCCGGGGACACAGATACGCAGTATTTT.